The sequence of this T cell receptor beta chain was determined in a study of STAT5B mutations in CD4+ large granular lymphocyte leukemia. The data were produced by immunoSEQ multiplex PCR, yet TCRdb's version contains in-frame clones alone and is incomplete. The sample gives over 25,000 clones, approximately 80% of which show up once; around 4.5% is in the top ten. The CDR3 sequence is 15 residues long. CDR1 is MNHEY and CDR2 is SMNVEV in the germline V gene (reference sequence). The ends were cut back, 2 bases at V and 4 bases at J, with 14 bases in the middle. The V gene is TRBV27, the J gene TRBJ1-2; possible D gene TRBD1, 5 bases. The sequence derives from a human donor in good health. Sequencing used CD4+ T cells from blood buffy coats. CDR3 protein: CASSLVPGEIYGYTF. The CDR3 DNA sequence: TGTGCCAGCAGTTTAGTCCCGGGGGAGATCTATGGCTACACCTTC.